One T cell receptor (beta chain) is described in this entry. What it binds is not known. This record belongs to a study of T cells after yellow fever vaccination. Each CDR3 protein gets one entry after TCRdb re-called the 5' RACE reads with MiXCR. Here the sample spans about 400,000 distinct CDR3 sequences, around 10% being singletons. Study-level findings and limits: High-abundance clonotypes from the bulk population could contaminate FACS-sorted repertoires.

Germline CDR1 and CDR2: ENHRY and SYGVKD. The ends were cut back, 6 bases at V and 2 bases at J, with 9 bases in the middle. The CDR3 is made up of 13 amino acids. Here the sequenced sample was PBMCs, taken on the day of the first yellow fever vaccination. This clonotype was sampled from a man aged 18 to 30 who received the YFV17D yellow fever vaccine. The V call is TRBV10-3, the J call TRBJ2-3; D remains ambiguous. The CDR3 DNA reads as TGTGCCATCAGCTCGGACCACACAGATACGCAGTATTTT. Residues: CAISSDHTDTQYF.